The rows below give T cell receptor beta chains drawn from one sample of a study of shared T cell receptors in the human thymus. Data came from immunoSEQ multiplex PCR; TCRdb stores just in-frame clones and leaves some out. The sample carries about 540,000 clones, 75% to 85% recorded once. These sequences were also reported in another study, on human thymus T cells.

The sample consisted of thymocytes. The origin of the receptors is a boy younger than two with a congenital heart defect. CDR3s include the opening cysteine and the closing phenylalanine or tryptophan. The D gene is left open where the match is weak. Expanded clones are given a class, and other clones once, few, many or no size at all.

j_call | clone_size | d_call | v_call | cdr3_aa | cdr3_nt
TRBJ2-7 | few | NA | TRBV5-6 | CASHRRGIGYEQYF | TGTGCCAGTCATCGACGGGGGATAGGCTACGAGCAGTACTTC
TRBJ2-7 | NA | NA | TRBV4-3 | CASSQGRLRGYSYEQYF | TGCGCCAGCAGCCAAGGGCGTCTGCGGGGCTACTCCTACGAGCAGTACTTC
TRBJ1-1 | NA | NA | TRBV14 | CASSARYTEAFF | TGTGCCAGCAGCGCCAGGTACACTGAAGCTTTCTTT
TRBJ2-7 | NA | TRBD2 | TRBV7-2 | CASSPTGGLVYEQYF | TGTGCCAGCAGCCCCACCGGGGGACTAGTCTACGAGCAGTACTTC
TRBJ2-7 | NA | NA | TRBV28 | CASGPTRFPYEQYF | TGTGCCAGCGGCCCTACGCGGTTTCCCTACGAGCAGTACTTC
TRBJ2-1 | once | TRBD1 | TRBV5-1 | CASTTTGGNYNEQFF | TGCGCCAGCACGACTACAGGGGGGAACTACAATGAGCAGTTCTTC
TRBJ2-5 | few | TRBD2 | TRBV5-1 | CASKRAGLAGIGETQYF | TGCGCCAGCAAAAGGGCCGGACTAGCGGGAATAGGCGAGACCCAGTACTTC
TRBJ2-3 | NA | TRBD2 | TRBV5-1 | CASSLVSGATSTDTQYF | TGCGCCAGCAGCTTGGTTAGCGGGGCTACTAGCACAGATACGCAGTATTTT
TRBJ1-4 | NA | TRBD1 | TRBV2 | CASRARTGEGEKLFF | TGTGCCAGCAGGGCTAGGACAGGGGAAGGTGAAAAACTGTTTTTT
TRBJ1-1 | NA | NA | TRBV7-2 | CASSLGGHRAGVNTEAFF | TGTGCCAGCAGCTTAGGGGGGCACAGGGCTGGGGTGAACACTGAAGCTTTCTTT
TRBJ2-5 | NA | NA | TRBV30 | CASSQWANEKTQYF | TGTGCCTCCTCACAGTGGGCAAACGAAAAGACCCAGTACTTC
TRBJ1-1 | NA | TRBD1 | TRBV7-4 | CASNDTGTGNTEAFF | TGTGCCAGCAACGACACCGGGACAGGGAACACTGAAGCTTTCTTT
TRBJ1-2 | NA | NA | TRBV27 | CASKSRHEGPNYGYTF | TGTGCCAGCAAATCGAGACACGAAGGCCCTAACTATGGCTACACCTTC
TRBJ2-7 | NA | NA | TRBV28 | CASTQGVLSEREQYF | TGTGCCAGCACCCAGGGCGTATTGTCGGAGCGCGAGCAGTACTTC
TRBJ2-1 | few | TRBD2 | TRBV27 | CASSPHRVDREGRSSNEQFF | TGTGCCAGCAGTCCCCATCGCGTCGACCGGGAGGGCCGATCATCCAATGAGCAGTTCTTC
TRBJ1-1 | NA | NA | TRBV11-2 | CASSHEPRVKAFF | TGTGCCAGCAGCCACGAGCCCAGGGTAAAGGCTTTCTTT
TRBJ1-4 | few | NA | TRBV10-3 | CAISRQHNEKLFF | TGTGCCATCAGCCGACAGCATAATGAAAAACTGTTTTTT
TRBJ1-2 | NA | TRBD1 | TRBV12-5 | CASGFPDRVEGYTF | TGTGCTAGTGGTTTCCCAGACAGGGTGGAAGGCTACACCTTC
TRBJ2-2 | NA | TRBD1 | TRBV27 | CASSSGTGRRNTGELFF | TGTGCCAGCAGTTCGGGGACAGGGAGAAGGAACACCGGGGAGCTGTTTTTT
TRBJ2-3 | NA | NA | TRBV9 | CASSPGGPDTQYF | TGTGCCAGCAGCCCAGGAGGGCCAGATACGCAGTATTTT
TRBJ2-3 | NA | TRBD1 | TRBV5-1 | CASRPRQGASTDTQYF | TGCGCCAGCAGACCGAGACAGGGGGCGAGCACAGATACGCAGTATTTT
TRBJ2-2 | NA | NA | TRBV30 | CAIGCKNTGELFF | TGTGCCATCGGGTGTAAGAACACCGGGGAGCTGTTTTTT
TRBJ2-7 | NA | NA | TRBV6-5 | CASSYSGGLEEQYF | TGTGCCAGCAGTTACTCGGGGGGACTGGAAGAGCAGTACTTC
TRBJ2-1 | few | TRBD2 | TRBV28 | CASSGWEGLYNEQFF | TGTGCCAGCAGTGGGTGGGAGGGCCTATACAATGAGCAGTTCTTC
TRBJ2-7 | NA | NA | TRBV30 | CAWGAPASYEQYF | TGTGCCTGGGGGGCCCCGGCCTCCTACGAGCAGTACTTC
TRBJ2-1 | NA | TRBD1 | TRBV12-5 | CASGLVGQGERGSYNEQFF | TGTGCTAGTGGTTTGGTAGGACAGGGGGAACGGGGGTCCTACAATGAGCAGTTCTTC
TRBJ1-5 | NA | NA | TRBV7-9 | CVPAAKTVDSNQPQHF | TGTGTCCCAGCAGCGAAGACAGTAGATAGCAATCAGCCCCAGCATTTT
TRBJ2-3 | few | TRBD1 | TRBV27 | CASRTGKTDTQYF | TGTGCCAGCAGGACAGGGAAGACAGATACGCAGTATTTT
TRBJ1-1 | NA | NA | TRBV5-6 | CASSLGLQPGPEAFF | TGTGCCAGCAGCTTGGGACTACAGCCCGGACCTGAAGCTTTCTTT
TRBJ1-2 | NA | TRBD1 | TRBV30 | CAWSVPGDRGRHGYTF | TGTGCCTGGAGTGTACCCGGGGACAGGGGGCGGCATGGCTACACCTTC
TRBJ2-3 | NA | TRBD1 | TRBV28 | CASSKNWDRVFPSTDTQYF | TGTGCCAGCAGCAAAAACTGGGACAGAGTTTTTCCTAGCACAGATACGCAGTATTTT
TRBJ2-4 | NA | TRBD2 | TRBV4-2 | CASSQEGSGTAKNIQYF | TGTGCCAGCAGCCAAGAGGGCAGCGGGACAGCCAAAAACATTCAGTACTTC
TRBJ2-1 | once | TRBD2 | TRBV6-1 | CASSLAGEDNEQFF | TGTGCCAGCAGTCTAGCGGGAGAAGACAATGAGCAGTTCTTC
TRBJ2-3 | NA | TRBD2 | TRBV10-3 | CAISEGTSGRRDTQYF | TGTGCCATCAGTGAAGGGACTAGCGGGAGGAGGGATACGCAGTATTTT
TRBJ1-2 | NA | NA | TRBV5-5 | CASLRAEGTLYGYTF | TGTGCCAGCCTCCGGGCGGAGGGGACGCTCTATGGCTACACCTTC
TRBJ1-2 | NA | NA | TRBV2 | CASAPSGHIYGYTF | TGTGCCAGCGCTCCTTCGGGACACATTTATGGCTACACCTTC
TRBJ2-6 | few | TRBD1 | TRBV7-9 | CASSRKGQNSGANVLTF | TGTGCCAGCAGCCGCAAGGGACAGAACTCTGGGGCCAACGTCCTGACTTTC
TRBJ2-7 | NA | TRBD2 | TRBV7-9 | CASSPRGSGDPFPHEQYF | TGTGCCAGCAGCCCCCGGGGTAGCGGGGACCCTTTCCCCCACGAGCAGTACTTC
TRBJ1-4 | NA | TRBD1 | TRBV7-2 | CASSRGQGRTNEKLFF | TGTGCCAGCAGCCGGGGACAGGGGAGAACTAATGAAAAACTGTTTTTT
TRBJ2-7 | NA | TRBD1 | TRBV6-5 | CASSTRDRGNEQYF | TGTGCCAGCAGCACCCGGGACAGGGGCAACGAGCAGTACTTC
TRBJ2-1 | NA | NA | TRBV25-1 | CASGRGDEQFF | TGTGCCAGCGGCAGGGGTGATGAGCAGTTCTTC
TRBJ2-5 | NA | NA | TRBV25-1 | CASSDGTGVEETQYF | TGTGCCAGCAGTGATGGGACGGGAGTGGAAGAGACCCAGTACTTC
TRBJ2-7 | NA | NA | TRBV2 | CASSDGNGRSYEQYF | TGTGCCAGCAGTGACGGCAACGGGAGAAGCTACGAGCAGTACTTC